This TCR beta chain was profiled in a study of blood T cell repertoires in COVID-19. Study-level information: Italy, Spain and the United States were the sources of the convalescent and acute COVID-19 samples.

Trimming removed 4 bases from V and 3 bases from J, with 10 bases in between. Germline values: CDR1 SGHDN, CDR2 FVKESK. The CDR3 is 13 residues long. Per the original methods: Amplification with reference gene primers provided the estimates of nucleated cell counts. Clones were sequenced by immunoSEQ multiplex PCR, and TCRdb holds only the in-frame ones, with some missing. V, J and clone size derive from that table, while D and trimming were established from the DNA sequence. The data hold about 160,000 clones, with just under 85% observed a single time. What was sequenced was peripheral blood. The genes are TRBV14 and TRBJ2-7; no clear D. The sequence was obtained from an elderly woman with acute or convalescent COVID-19. The CDR3 DNA reads TGTGCCAGCAGCCCCTACCGATACTACGAGCAGTACTTC. Protein product: CASSPYRYYEQYF.